These 28 T cell receptor beta chains came from one sample sequenced in a study of cytomegalovirus exposure and HLA in healthy donors. PCR involved 60 Vbeta and 13 Jbeta primers. Sequencing used immunoSEQ multiplex PCR; TCRdb keeps in-frame clones, though not all of them. This sample carries roughly 180,000 clones, 78% of them seen once, and the ten largest clones take around 14%. The sample taken for sequencing was PBMCs. The receptors come from a woman in her forties or fifties in good health and CMV-seropositive.

The sample holds a few counts of this clone. The chain carries TRBV20-1 and TRBJ1-1; no clear D gene. Trimming took off 7 bases at V and 5 bases at J, with 8 bases between the two ends. The CDR3 covers 10 residues. Germline V gene lookup returns CDR1 DFQATT and CDR2 SNEGSKA (reference sequence). This CDR3 is CSGRRTEAFF. The CDR3 nucleotides are TGCAGTGGCAGGAGGACTGAAGCTTTCTTT.

The V call is TRBV11-1, the J call TRBJ2-3; D not resolved. The germline gives CDR1 SGHAT, CDR2 FQDESV (reference sequence). This CDR3 is built from 14 residues. The V end was cut by 3 bases, the J end by 0 bases, with 7 bases between. Here the CDR3 DNA reads TGTGCCAGCAGCTTCGGGTTGAGCACAGATACGCAGTATTTT. Translating it yields CASSFGLSTDTQYF.

The chain recombines TRBV5-1 with TRBJ2-5; 7 bases fit TRBD1. CDR1 and CDR2 from the germline V gene are SGHRS and YFSETQ. The CDR3 totals 16 residues. J was trimmed by 0 bases and V by 4 bases; bases with no gene match: 9. The CDR3, as DNA: TGCGCCAGCAGCCCATCGACAGGGCGGAACCAAGAGACCCAGTACTTC. Protein sequence: CASSPSTGRNQETQYF.

The chain employs TRBV7-9 and TRBJ2-7; D is ambiguous. Germline V gives CDR1 SEHNR, CDR2 FQNEAQ (reference sequence). Trimming cost V 2 bases and J 2 bases, with 10 bases left between them. The CDR3 is 14 amino acids. The CDR3 region has the DNA TGTGCCAGCAGCTTAATGGCAGGCCCCTACGAGCAGTACTTC. Protein sequence: CASSLMAGPYEQYF.

V and J are TRBV5-5 and TRBJ2-1, with 10 nucleotides matching TRBD1. In germline, CDR1 is SGHKS, CDR2 YYEKEE (reference sequence). The CDR3 consists of 14 residues. J lost 8 bases, V lost 3 bases, and 5 bases had no gene match. CDR3 DNA sequence: TGTGCCAGCAGCTCCCGACAGGGGGCGTATGAGCAGTTCTTC. The encoded protein is CASSSRQGAYEQFF.

The rearrangement joins TRBV2 to TRBJ1-2; D is perhaps TRBD1 (5 bases). V gave up 11 bases and J gave up 3 bases, with 16 bases separating them. The germline CDR1 and CDR2 sequences are SNHLY and FYNNEI. The CDR3 loop spans 13 amino acids. This CDR3 reads CAGLRRGDYGYTF. The CDR3 DNA reads TGTGCCGGACTAAGACGGGGGGACTATGGCTACACCTTC.

The V gene is TRBV30, the J gene TRBJ2-5, with 8 positions matching TRBD2. The germline CDR1 and CDR2 sequences are GTSNPN and SVGIG (reference sequence). The CDR3 consists of 15 residues. The V and J ends lost 0 bases and 5 bases, in that order; junction bases with no gene match: 8. CDR3 DNA: TGTGCCTGGAGTGTACGTCCGGGGGGGCCGGAGACCCAGTACTTC. Its protein product is CAWSVRPGGPETQYF. Full variable domain (outside the CDR3, taken from reference TRBV30 and TRBJ2-5): SQTIHQWPATLVQPVGSPLSLECTVEGTSNPNLYWYRQAAGRGLQLLFYSVGIGQISSEVPQNLSASRPQDRQFILSSKKLLLSDSGFYLCAWSVRPGGPETQYFGPGTRLLVL.

This clone has a single count. The chain joins TRBV5-1 to TRBJ2-3; TRBD2 matches at 9 bases. The CDR3 sequence is 16 residues long. CDR1 and CDR2 (germline): SGHRS, YFSETQ. V was clipped by 3 bases and J by 1 base; unmatched bases: 6. The CDR3 DNA reads as TGCGCCAGCAGCTCCCGACTAGCGGTACGCACAGATACGCAGTATTTT. Its translation is CASSSRLAVRTDTQYF.

The chain uses TRBV7-9 and TRBJ2-1; no definite D call. The CDR3 covers 15 residues. V was clipped by 2 bases and J by 0 bases, with 8 bases between them. Germline V gene lookup returns CDR1 SEHNR and CDR2 FQNEAQ (reference sequence). In DNA, the CDR3 is TGTGCCAGCAGCTTAACCGTGAGCTCCTACAATGAGCAGTTCTTC. Translated, it gives CASSLTVSSYNEQFF.

The rearrangement uses TRBV30 and TRBJ1-2, with 8 bases lining up with TRBD1. This CDR3 contains 17 residues. The germline V gene encodes CDR1 GTSNPN and CDR2 SVGIG (reference sequence). Trimming took 3 bases from V and 4 from J; bases not matched to a gene: 16. In DNA, the CDR3 is TGTGCCTGGAGGGGAGTACGGGGGACAGGCCCGATCTATGGCTACACCTTC. It encodes CAWRGVRGTGPIYGYTF.

V usage is TRBV18 and J usage is TRBJ1-1; D gene ambiguous. The CDR3 runs to 14 residues. V was cut by 0 bases and J by 6 bases, with 11 bases left in between. The germline V gene has CDR1 KGHSH and CDR2 LQKENI. In nucleotides, the CDR3 is TGTGCCAGCTCACCACCGAGCGGACCCGCTGAAGCTTTCTTT. This translates into CASSPPSGPAEAFF.

This clone was counted a few times. This chain links TRBV5-5 with TRBJ1-2; TRBD1 aligns across 12 bases. Germline V CDR1 and CDR2: SGHKS, YYEKEE (reference sequence). With V trimmed by 2 bases and J by 5 bases, 7 bases remained unmatched. The CDR3 is 16 residues long. The CDR3 spells CASSLMGQGARYGYTF. CDR3 in DNA: TGTGCCAGCAGCTTAATGGGACAGGGGGCGAGGTATGGCTACACCTTC.

This chain connects TRBV30 to TRBJ2-5; D is ambiguous. This CDR3 is built from 12 residues. The V end lost 1 base, the J end lost 7 bases, and 10 bases lay between the germline ends. Germline loops: CDR1 GTSNPN, CDR2 SVGIG (reference sequence). The CDR3 DNA sequence: TGTGCCTGGAGTGACAGCCCGAGGACCCAGTACTTC. It yields the protein CAWSDSPRTQYF.

J is TRBJ1-4 and V is TRBV19, with a weak D call TRBD1 (5 bases). Germline V gene data show CDR1 as LNHDA and CDR2 as SQIVND (reference sequence). Between the trimmed V and J ends, which lost 5 bases and 3 bases, there was a span of 10 bases. This CDR3 has 14 amino acids. This chain's CDR3 is CASSAGTSNEKLFF. Written as DNA, the CDR3 is TGTGCCAGTAGTGCCGGGACTTCTAATGAAAAACTGTTTTTT.

The gene calls are TRBV2 and TRBJ1-6, with D possibly being TRBD1 (6 bases). V was pared by 10 bases and J by 5 bases, with 15 bases between. The germline V gene has CDR1 SNHLY and CDR2 FYNNEI. The CDR3 covers 14 residues. In DNA form, the CDR3 reads TGTGCCACCAATAGGGACAAAGATAATTCACCCCTCCACTTT. Its translation: CATNRDKDNSPLHF.

The chain is built from TRBV5-6 and TRBJ1-5; D ambiguous. Germline CDR1 is SGHDT and CDR2 is YYEEEE. The V and J ends lost 2 bases and 0 bases respectively, with 6 bases between them. This CDR3 contains 14 residues. The CDR3 DNA reads as TGTGCCAGCAGCTTCGGTACTAGCAATCAGCCCCAGCATTTT. As protein: CASSFGTSNQPQHF.

The J gene is TRBJ2-5, the V gene TRBV7-3; perhaps TRBD1 as D (6 bases). The CDR3 is made up of 15 amino acids. Germline values: CDR1 SGHTA, CDR2 FQGTGA. Deletions cut 5 bases from V and 5 bases from J, with 18 bases between. The CDR3 spells CASSQQGLAAETQYF. The DNA of the CDR3 is TGTGCCAGCAGCCAACAGGGTCTTGCGGCCGAGACCCAGTACTTC.

The CDR3 sequence is CASSLLSGGITEAFF. The CDR3 DNA follows: TGTGCCAGCAGTCTTTTATCGGGGGGCATAACTGAAGCTTTCTTT. The chain uses TRBV7-9 and TRBJ1-1, with TRBD1 as a possible D gene (6 bases). The CDR3 extends over 15 amino acids. V was clipped by 6 bases and J by 5 bases, with 19 bases between them. Germline loops: CDR1 SEHNR, CDR2 FQNEAQ (reference sequence).

The V call is TRBV18, the J call TRBJ1-1, with 8 bases lining up with TRBD1. The CDR3 is made up of 13 amino acids. V shed 3 bases, J shed 6 bases, and the junction held 3 bases outside the gene matches. The germline V gene encodes CDR1 KGHSH and CDR2 LQKENI. CDR3 residues: CASSPGQGAEAFF. The DNA for the CDR3 is TGTGCCAGCTCACCCGGACAGGGCGCTGAAGCTTTCTTT. The whole variable domain, remainder taken from reference TRBV18 and TRBJ1-1, is NAGVMQNPRHLVRRRGQEARLRCSPMKGHSHVYWYRQLPEEGLKFMVYLQKENIIDESGMPKERFSAEFPKEGPSILRIQQVVRGDSAAYFCASSPGQGAEAFFGQGTRLTVV.

The J gene is TRBJ2-2, the V gene TRBV27; 11 bases agree with TRBD2. Trimming removed 2 bases from V and 7 bases from J; junction bases left unmatched: 6. The CDR3 is 16 residues long. Looked up from germline, CDR1 is MNHEY and CDR2 is SMNVEV (reference sequence). The CDR3: CASSLTSGGAHGELFF. Here the CDR3 DNA reads TGTGCCAGCAGTTTAACTAGCGGGGGCGCCCACGGGGAGCTGTTTTTT.

The chain recombines TRBV5-4 with TRBJ2-1, with 7 bases that match TRBD1. Germline V lookup: CDR1 SGHNT, CDR2 YYREEE (reference sequence). The V and J ends lost 4 bases and 9 bases, in that order; junction bases with no gene match: 7. This CDR3 spans 13 amino acids. CDR3 sequence: CASSPTGTGEQFF. In DNA form, the CDR3 reads TGTGCCAGCAGCCCGACAGGGACGGGTGAGCAGTTCTTC. Combining the CDR3 with reference TRBV5-4 and TRBJ2-1 gives the whole variable domain ETGVTQSPTHLIKTRGQQVTLRCSSQSGHNTVSWYQQALGQGPQFIFQYYREEENGRGNFPPRFSGLQFPNYSSELNVNALELDDSALYLCASSPTGTGEQFFGPGTRLTVL.

In its sample, this clone was seen once. The V call is TRBV28, the J call TRBJ2-3; 8 bases are shared with TRBD1. The V and J ends lost 5 bases and 11 bases, in that order; junction bases with no gene match: 6. The CDR3 is 12 amino acids. CDR1 and CDR2 (germline): MDHEN, SYDVKM. The CDR3 sequence: CASSPRQGRQYF. The DNA for the CDR3 is TGTGCCAGCAGTCCTCGACAGGGGCGGCAGTATTTT.

CDR3 amino acids: CASSLGGRYNSPLHF. The CDR3 DNA reads TGTGCCAGCAGCCTAGGCGGCAGATATAATTCACCCCTCCACTTT. The V gene is TRBV6-5, the J gene TRBJ1-6; no clear D gene. Germline CDR1 reads MNHEY; CDR2 reads SVGAGI. There are 15 residues in the CDR3. The V and J ends lost 6 bases and 4 bases respectively, with 13 bases between them.

This clone was seen only a few times. CDR3 sequence reads: CAISESRTVNTEAFF. CDR3 bases: TGTGCCATCAGTGAGTCCCGGACAGTGAACACTGAAGCTTTCTTT. This chain uses TRBV10-3 with TRBJ1-1; weak D call: TRBD1 (6 bases). The CDR3 spans 15 residues. The V gene lost 0 bases and the J gene lost 0 bases, with 8 bases spanning the gap. Germline values: CDR1 ENHRY, CDR2 SYGVKD.

The chain combines TRBV11-2 with TRBJ2-1; no firm D call. Trimming pared 0 bases from V and 6 bases from J, leaving 3 bases between. Germline V gene lookup returns CDR1 SGHAT and CDR2 FQNNGV. The CDR3 sequence is 12 residues long. This chain's CDR3 is CASSLDLNEQFF. The CDR3 bases are TGTGCCAGCAGCTTAGATCTCAATGAGCAGTTCTTC.

In the case of this clone: Distinct nucleotide sequences in the sample also encode this CDR3. The chain carries TRBV11-3 and TRBJ2-7; TRBD1 aligns across 7 bases. The CDR3 consists of 14 residues. Germline loops: CDR1 SGHNT, CDR2 YENEEA. The V and J ends lost 5 bases and 4 bases, in that order; junction bases with no gene match: 8. The CDR3 is CASSPRQGSYEQYF. As DNA, the CDR3 is TGTGCCAGCAGCCCGCGACAGGGTTCGTACGAGCAGTACTTC.

This sequence joins TRBV5-6 and TRBJ1-6; D is perhaps TRBD1 (5 bases). From germline, CDR1 is SGHDT and CDR2 YYEEEE. V was pared by 0 bases and J by 5 bases, with 9 bases between. This CDR3 spans 15 amino acids. In nucleotides, the CDR3 is TGTGCCAGCAGCTTGGGGGGCCTAGATAATTCACCCCTCCACTTT. This translates into CASSLGGLDNSPLHF.

This clone appeared a single time. V gene TRBV30 combines with J gene TRBJ1-5; D is unresolved. This CDR3 comprises 14 residues. The germline CDR1 and CDR2 sequences are GTSNPN and SVGIG (reference sequence). Trimming removed 1 base at V and 1 base at J, with 8 bases between. CDR3 sequence: CAWSGSGSNQPQHF. The CDR3 nucleotides are TGTGCCTGGAGTGGGTCCGGGAGCAATCAGCCCCAGCATTTT.